This entry features one TCR beta chain sequence. Its antigen is unidentified. Repertoires were generated with immunoSEQ multiplex PCR, while TCRdb's copy carries only in-frame clones and drops some. The sample includes 70,000 to 100,000 clones, 82% of them seen just once. The ends were cut back, 4 bases at V and 0 bases at J, with 12 bases in the middle. Germline V gene sequence: CDR1 SQVTM, CDR2 ANQGSEA. The CDR3 is made up of 15 amino acids. The data are from a study of a mutant IDH1 vaccine in newly diagnosed glioma. Time point of the sample: baseline, week 1 (first vaccination visit). Treatment of the sample: pre-vaccination baseline after standard-of-care therapy. Donors had new WHO grade 3 or 4 IDH1-mutant, ATRX-lost astrocytomas. Study-level results: Of the patients, 93.3% had vaccine-induced immune responses.

J is TRBJ2-2 and V is TRBV29-1; no clear D. The sequences come from PBMCs, collected from a glioma patient treated with radiotherapy, temozolomide or both. This clonotype was sampled from a man aged 35 to 55 with glioma. Some clones in this sample may be carry-over from other donors' samples. The CDR3 nucleotides read TGCAGCGTTGTCTTGGTAGTCTCGAACACCGGGGAGCTGTTTTTT. Its translation: CSVVLVVSNTGELFF.